This T cell receptor beta chain was sequenced for a study of cytomegalovirus exposure and HLA in healthy donors. Findings of the study overall: Later analysis demonstrated an association between a missense DCLRE1C variant and TCR beta V- and J-gene trimming. Most TCRs appeared rarely, but some public TCRs recurred in many donors. Upon later analysis, HLA-associated TCR beta chains proved more clonally expanded than other, equally common chains.

Details on this clone: Its target is unknown.

Amplification used 60 Vbeta primers and 13 Jbeta primers. Produced via immunoSEQ multiplex PCR; TCRdb's table is partial and in-frame only. The sample lists 150,000 to 250,000 clones; 65% to 90% were seen once. The CDR3 sequence is 15 residues long. In germline, CDR1 is MNHEY, CDR2 SMNVEV (reference sequence). After removal of 6 bases from V and 2 bases from J, the junction contained 10 bases not matched to a gene. The clonotype originates from a woman aged 45-65 years in good health and CMV-seronegative. Material: PBMCs. This sequence joins TRBV27 and TRBJ2-7; 7 nucleotides align to TRBD2. This chain's CDR3 is CASSLAGDHTYEQYF. In DNA form, the CDR3 reads TGTGCCAGCAGCCTCGCGGGGGATCACACCTACGAGCAGTACTTC.